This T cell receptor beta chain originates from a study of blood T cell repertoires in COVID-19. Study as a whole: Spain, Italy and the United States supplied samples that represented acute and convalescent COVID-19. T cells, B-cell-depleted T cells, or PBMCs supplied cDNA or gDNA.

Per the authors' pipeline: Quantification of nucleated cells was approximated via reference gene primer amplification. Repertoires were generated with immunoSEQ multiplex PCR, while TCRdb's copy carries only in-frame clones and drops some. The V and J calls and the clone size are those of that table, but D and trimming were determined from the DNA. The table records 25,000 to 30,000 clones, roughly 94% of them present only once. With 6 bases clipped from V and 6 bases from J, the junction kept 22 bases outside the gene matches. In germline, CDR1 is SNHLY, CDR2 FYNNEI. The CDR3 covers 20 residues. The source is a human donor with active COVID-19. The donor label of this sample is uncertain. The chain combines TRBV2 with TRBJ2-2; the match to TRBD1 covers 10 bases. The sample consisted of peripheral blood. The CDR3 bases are TGTGCCAGCAGGGAGGTTTTCTTGAGCTCCGGGACAGGGGATTCCGGGGAGCTGTTTTTT. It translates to CASREVFLSSGTGDSGELFF.